This T cell receptor (beta chain) came from a study of blood T cell repertoires in COVID-19. Study-wide background: Both acute and convalescent COVID-19 samples were obtained from the United States, Italy and Spain. From T cells, B-cell-depleted T cells, or PBMCs came the material, which was cDNA or gDNA.

The germline V and J ends were trimmed by 6 bases and 7 bases, with 16 bases remaining between them. Germline V gene data show CDR1 as MNHEY and CDR2 as SVGAGI. This CDR3 has 14 residues. Original processing notes: Scientists estimated how many nucleated cells there were by amplifying reference gene primers. Assay: immunoSEQ multiplex PCR; the TCRdb copy retains only in-frame clones and omits some. D and trimming were read from the DNA, whereas the V and J calls and clone size are those reported in that table. The table has over 25,000 clones, around 84% seen once; the top ten hold 13%. V usage is TRBV6-5 and J usage is TRBJ2-1; D remains ambiguous. The sequenced sample consisted of peripheral blood. This sequence was found in a human donor in a cohort sampled during active COVID-19. The CDR3 loop reads CASSHGYDSNEQFF. In nucleotides, the CDR3 is TGTGCCAGCAGCCACGGGTACGACTCAAATGAGCAGTTCTTC.